The present TCR beta chain was sequenced within a study of patients and donors after allogeneic stem cell transplantation. TCRdb re-called the RT-PCR reads through MiXCR, storing one row per CDR3 protein. The sample shows approximately 160,000 distinct CDR3 sequences, approximately 24% of them seen only once. In this sample, this clonotype turned up a few times. The sequenced sample was blood, either unsorted or a sorted T cell fraction (not recorded which). The TCR sequence derives from a human donor who was either an allogeneic HSCT recipient or a stem cell or donor lymphocyte infusion donor (not recorded which). It is not recorded whose cells these are; they may come from a transplant donor.

This chain's CDR3 is CASSQDRRTQPQHF. The DNA for the CDR3 is TGCGCCAGCAGCCAAGATCGAAGGACCCAGCCCCAGCATTTT. V and J are TRBV4-3 and TRBJ1-5; D unclear. This CDR3 region has 14 residues. V lost 0 bases, J lost 7 bases, and 10 bases lay in between. The V gene's germline CDR1 is LGHNA and CDR2 YSLEER.